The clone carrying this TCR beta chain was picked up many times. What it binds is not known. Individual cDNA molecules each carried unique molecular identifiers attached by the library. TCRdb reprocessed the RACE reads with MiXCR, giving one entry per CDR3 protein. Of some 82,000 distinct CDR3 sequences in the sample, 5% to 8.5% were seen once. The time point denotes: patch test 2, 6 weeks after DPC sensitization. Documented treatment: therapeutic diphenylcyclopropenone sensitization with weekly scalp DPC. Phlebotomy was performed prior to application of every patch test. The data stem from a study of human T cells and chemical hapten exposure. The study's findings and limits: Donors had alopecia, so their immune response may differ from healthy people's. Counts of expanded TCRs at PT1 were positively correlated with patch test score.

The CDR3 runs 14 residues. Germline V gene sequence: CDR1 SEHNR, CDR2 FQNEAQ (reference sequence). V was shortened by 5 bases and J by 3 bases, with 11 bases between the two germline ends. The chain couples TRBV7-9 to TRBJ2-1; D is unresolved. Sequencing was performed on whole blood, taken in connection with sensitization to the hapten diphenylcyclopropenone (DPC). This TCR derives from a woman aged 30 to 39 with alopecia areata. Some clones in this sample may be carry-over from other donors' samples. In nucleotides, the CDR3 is TGTGCCAGCAGCCCCAAATGGGGCTACAATGAGCAGTTCTTC. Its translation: CASSPKWGYNEQFF.